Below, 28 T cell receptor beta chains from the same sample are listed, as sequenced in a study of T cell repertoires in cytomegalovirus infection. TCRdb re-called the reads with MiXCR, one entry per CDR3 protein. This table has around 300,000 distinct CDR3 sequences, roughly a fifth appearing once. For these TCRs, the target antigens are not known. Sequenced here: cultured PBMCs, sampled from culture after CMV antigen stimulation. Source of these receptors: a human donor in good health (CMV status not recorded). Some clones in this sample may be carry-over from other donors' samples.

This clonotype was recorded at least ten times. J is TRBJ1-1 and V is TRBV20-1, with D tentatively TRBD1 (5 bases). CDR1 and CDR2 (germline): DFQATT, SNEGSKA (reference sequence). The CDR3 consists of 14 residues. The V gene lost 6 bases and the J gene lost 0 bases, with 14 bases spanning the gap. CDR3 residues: CSATQGTLNTEAFF. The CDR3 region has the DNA TGCAGTGCCACCCAGGGAACCCTGAACACTGAAGCTTTCTTT.

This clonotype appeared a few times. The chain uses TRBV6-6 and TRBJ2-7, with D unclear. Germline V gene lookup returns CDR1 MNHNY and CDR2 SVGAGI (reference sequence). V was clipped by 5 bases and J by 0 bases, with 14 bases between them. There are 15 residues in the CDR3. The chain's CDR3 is CASSPIQFSSYEQYF. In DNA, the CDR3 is TGTGCCAGCAGTCCAATACAGTTTAGCTCCTACGAGCAGTACTTC.

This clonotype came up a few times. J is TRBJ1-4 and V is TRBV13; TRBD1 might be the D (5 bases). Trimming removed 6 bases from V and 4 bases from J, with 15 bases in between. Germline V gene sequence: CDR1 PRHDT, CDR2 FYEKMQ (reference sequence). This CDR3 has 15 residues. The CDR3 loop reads CASSHRQLVNEKLFF. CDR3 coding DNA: TGTGCCAGCAGTCACAGACAGTTAGTTAATGAAAAACTGTTTTTT.

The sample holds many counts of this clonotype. DNA for the CDR3: TGTGCCACGACGAACCTAGCCGGCACAGAGACCCAGTACTTC. Amino acids: CATTNLAGTETQYF. The genes are TRBV7-8 and TRBJ2-5, with D possibly being TRBD2 (5 bases). Germline V gene sequence: CDR1 SGHVS, CDR2 FQNEAQ. Trimming stripped 10 bases from V and 4 bases from J, with 19 bases between. This CDR3 is 14 amino acids long.

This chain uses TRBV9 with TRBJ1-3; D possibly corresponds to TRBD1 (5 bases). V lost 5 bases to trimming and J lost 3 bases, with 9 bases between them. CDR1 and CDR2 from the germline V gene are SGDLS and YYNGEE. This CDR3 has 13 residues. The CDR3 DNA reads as TGTGCCAGCAGTCGGGACCGTGGAAACACCATATATTTT. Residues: CASSRDRGNTIYF.

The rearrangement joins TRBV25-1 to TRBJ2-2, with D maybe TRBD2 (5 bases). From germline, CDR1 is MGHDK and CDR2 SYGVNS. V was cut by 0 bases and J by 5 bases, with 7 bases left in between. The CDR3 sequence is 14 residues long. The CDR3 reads CASSEYEGTGELFF. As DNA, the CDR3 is TGTGCCAGCAGTGAATATGAGGGAACCGGGGAGCTGTTTTTT.

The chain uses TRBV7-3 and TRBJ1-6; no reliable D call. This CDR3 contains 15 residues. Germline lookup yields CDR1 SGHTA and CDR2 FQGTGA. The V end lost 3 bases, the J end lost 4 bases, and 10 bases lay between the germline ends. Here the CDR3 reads CASSLEGRYNSPLHF. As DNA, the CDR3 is TGTGCCAGCAGCTTGGAAGGGCGTTATAATTCACCCCTCCACTTT.

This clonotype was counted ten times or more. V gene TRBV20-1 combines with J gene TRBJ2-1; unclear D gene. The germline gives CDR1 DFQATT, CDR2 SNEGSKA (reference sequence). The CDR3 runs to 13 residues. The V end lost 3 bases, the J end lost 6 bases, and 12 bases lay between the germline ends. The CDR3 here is CSASLVVANEQFF. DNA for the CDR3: TGCAGTGCTAGTCTCGTGGTCGCCAATGAGCAGTTCTTC.

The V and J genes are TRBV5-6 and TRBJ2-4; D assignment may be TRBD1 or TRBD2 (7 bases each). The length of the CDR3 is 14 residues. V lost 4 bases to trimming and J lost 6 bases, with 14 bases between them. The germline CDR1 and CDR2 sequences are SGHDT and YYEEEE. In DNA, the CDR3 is TGTGCCAGCAGCCAGCGGGACAGTGGAAACATTCAGTACTTC. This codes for CASSQRDSGNIQYF.

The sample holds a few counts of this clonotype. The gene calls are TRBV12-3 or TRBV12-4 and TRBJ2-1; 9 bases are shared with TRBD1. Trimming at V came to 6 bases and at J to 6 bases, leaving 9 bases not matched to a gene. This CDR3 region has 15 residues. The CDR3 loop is CASRLQGALANEQFF. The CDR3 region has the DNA TGTGCCAGCAGGCTACAGGGGGCGCTGGCCAATGAGCAGTTCTTC.

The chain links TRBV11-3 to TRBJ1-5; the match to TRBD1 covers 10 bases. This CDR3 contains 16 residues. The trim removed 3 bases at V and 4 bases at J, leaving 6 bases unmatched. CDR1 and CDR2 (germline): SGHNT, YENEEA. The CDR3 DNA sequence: TGTGCCAGCAGCTTCCGACAGGGGGCAAGTAATCAGCCCCAGCATTTT. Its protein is CASSFRQGASNQPQHF.

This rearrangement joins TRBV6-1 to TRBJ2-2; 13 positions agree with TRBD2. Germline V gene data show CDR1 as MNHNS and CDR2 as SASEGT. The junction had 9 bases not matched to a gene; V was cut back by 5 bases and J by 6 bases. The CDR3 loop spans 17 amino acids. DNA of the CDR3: TGTGCCAGCAGTAGAGGACTAGCGGGAGAAAGGGCCGGGGAGCTGTTTTTT. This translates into CASSRGLAGERAGELFF.

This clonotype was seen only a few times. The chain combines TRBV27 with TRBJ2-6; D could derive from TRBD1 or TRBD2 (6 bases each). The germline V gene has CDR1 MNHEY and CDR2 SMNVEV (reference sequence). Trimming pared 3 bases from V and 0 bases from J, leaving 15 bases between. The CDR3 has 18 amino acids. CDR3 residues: CASSLLGGTRSGANVLTF. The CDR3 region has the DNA TGTGCCAGCAGTTTGTTGGGGGGCACCCGCTCTGGGGCCAACGTCCTGACTTTC.

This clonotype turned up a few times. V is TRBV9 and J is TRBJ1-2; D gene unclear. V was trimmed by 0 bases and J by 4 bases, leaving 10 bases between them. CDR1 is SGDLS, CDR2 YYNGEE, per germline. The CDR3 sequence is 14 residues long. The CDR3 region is CASSVGDTSYGYTF. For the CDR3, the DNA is TGTGCCAGCAGCGTAGGTGACACCTCCTATGGCTACACCTTC.

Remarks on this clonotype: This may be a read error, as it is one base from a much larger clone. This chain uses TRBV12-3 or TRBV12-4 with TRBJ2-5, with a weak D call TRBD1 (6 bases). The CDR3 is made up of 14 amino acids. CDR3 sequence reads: CASSSQGYFETQDF. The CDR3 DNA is TGTGCCAGCAGCTCTCAGGGGTACTTTGAGACCCAGGACTTC.

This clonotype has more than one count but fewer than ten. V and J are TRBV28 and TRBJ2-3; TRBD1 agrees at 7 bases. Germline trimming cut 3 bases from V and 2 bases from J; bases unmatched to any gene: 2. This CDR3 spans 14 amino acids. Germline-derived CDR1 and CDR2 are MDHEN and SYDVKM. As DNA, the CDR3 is TGTGCCAGCAGTTTCGGGACAGCCACAGATACGCAGTATTTT. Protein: CASSFGTATDTQYF.

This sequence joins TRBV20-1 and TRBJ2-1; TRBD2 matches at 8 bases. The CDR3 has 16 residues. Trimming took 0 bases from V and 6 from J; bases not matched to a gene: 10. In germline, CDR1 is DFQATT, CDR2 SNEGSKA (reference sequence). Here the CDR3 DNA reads TGCAGTGCTAGAGATTTTAGCGGGATCGGCGGCAATGAGCAGTTCTTC. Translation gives CSARDFSGIGGNEQFF.

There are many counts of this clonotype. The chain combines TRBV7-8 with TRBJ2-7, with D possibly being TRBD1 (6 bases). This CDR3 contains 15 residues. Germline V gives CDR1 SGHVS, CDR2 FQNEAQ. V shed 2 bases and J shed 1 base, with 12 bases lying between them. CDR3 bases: TGTGCCAGCAGCTTAACAGGACAGTTATCCTACGAGCAGTACTTC. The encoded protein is CASSLTGQLSYEQYF. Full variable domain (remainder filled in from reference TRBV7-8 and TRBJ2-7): GAGVSQSPRYKVAKRGQDVALRCDPISGHVSLFWYQQALGQGPEFLTYFQNEAQLDKSGLPSDRFFAERPEGSVSTLKIQRTQQEDSAVYLCASSLTGQLSYEQYFGPGTRLTVT.

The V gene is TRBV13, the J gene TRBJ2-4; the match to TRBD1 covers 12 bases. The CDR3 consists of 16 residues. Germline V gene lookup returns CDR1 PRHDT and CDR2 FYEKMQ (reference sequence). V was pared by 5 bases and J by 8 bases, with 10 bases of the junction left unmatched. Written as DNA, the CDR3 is TGTGCCAGCAGCCCCGGGACAGGGGGCTTATTAGACATTCAGTACTTC. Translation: CASSPGTGGLLDIQYF.

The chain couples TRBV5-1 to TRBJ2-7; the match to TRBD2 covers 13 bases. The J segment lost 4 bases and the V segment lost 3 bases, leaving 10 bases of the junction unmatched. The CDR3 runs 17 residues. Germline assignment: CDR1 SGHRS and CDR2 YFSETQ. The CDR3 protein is CASSSGLAGPFSYEQYF. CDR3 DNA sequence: TGCGCCAGCAGCTCGGGACTAGCGGGGCCGTTTTCTTACGAGCAGTACTTC.

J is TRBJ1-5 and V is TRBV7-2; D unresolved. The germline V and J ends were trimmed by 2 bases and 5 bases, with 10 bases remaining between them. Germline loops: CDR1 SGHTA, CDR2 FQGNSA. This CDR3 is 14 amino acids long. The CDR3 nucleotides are TGTGCCAGCAGCTTAATCTCGCTGGATCAGCCCCAGCATTTT. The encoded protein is CASSLISLDQPQHF.

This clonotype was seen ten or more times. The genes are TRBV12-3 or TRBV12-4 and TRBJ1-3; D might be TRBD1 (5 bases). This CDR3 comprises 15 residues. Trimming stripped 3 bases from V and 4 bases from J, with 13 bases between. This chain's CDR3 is CASSLQGSSGNTIYF. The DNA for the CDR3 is TGTGCCAGCAGTTTGCAGGGTTCGTCGGGAAACACCATATATTTT.

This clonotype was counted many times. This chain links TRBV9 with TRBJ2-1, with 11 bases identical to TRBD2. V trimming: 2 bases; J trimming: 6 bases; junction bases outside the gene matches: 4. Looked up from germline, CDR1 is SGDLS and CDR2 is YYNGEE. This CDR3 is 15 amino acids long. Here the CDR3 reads CASSVGTSGRNEQFF. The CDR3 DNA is TGTGCCAGCAGCGTGGGGACTAGCGGCCGCAATGAGCAGTTCTTC.

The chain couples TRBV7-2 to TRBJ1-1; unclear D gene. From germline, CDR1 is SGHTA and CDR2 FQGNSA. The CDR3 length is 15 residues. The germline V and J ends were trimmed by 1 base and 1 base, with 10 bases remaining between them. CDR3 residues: CASSLVWDPNTEAFF. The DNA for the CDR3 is TGTGCCAGCAGCTTAGTTTGGGATCCGAACACTGAAGCTTTCTTT.

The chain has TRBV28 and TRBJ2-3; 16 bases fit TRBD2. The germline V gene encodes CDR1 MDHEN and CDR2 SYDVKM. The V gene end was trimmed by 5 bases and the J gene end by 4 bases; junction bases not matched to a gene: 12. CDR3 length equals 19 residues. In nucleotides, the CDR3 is TGTGCCAGCAGTCCCGGGACTAGCGGGAGGGGAGTACACCCAGATACGCAGTATTTT. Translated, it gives CASSPGTSGRGVHPDTQYF.

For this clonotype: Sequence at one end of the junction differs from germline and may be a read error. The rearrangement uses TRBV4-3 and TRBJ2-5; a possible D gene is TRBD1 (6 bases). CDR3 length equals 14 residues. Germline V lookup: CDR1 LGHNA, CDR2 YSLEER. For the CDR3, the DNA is TGCGCCAGCAGCCAAGAGGGACAAGGAAAGACCCCGTACTTC. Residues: CASSQEGQGKTPYF.

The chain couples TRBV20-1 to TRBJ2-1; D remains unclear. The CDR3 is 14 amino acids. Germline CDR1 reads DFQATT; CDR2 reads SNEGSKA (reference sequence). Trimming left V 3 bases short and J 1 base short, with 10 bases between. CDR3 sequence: CSARVRVSYNEQFF. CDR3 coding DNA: TGCAGTGCTAGGGTACGGGTTTCCTACAATGAGCAGTTCTTC.

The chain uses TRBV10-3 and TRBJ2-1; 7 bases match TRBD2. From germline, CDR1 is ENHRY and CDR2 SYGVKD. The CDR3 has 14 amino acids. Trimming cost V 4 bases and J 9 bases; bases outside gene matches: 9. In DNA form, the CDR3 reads TGTGCCATCAGTGGGGGGGGGACGCAGGCTGAGCAGTTCTTC. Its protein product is CAISGGGTQAEQFF.